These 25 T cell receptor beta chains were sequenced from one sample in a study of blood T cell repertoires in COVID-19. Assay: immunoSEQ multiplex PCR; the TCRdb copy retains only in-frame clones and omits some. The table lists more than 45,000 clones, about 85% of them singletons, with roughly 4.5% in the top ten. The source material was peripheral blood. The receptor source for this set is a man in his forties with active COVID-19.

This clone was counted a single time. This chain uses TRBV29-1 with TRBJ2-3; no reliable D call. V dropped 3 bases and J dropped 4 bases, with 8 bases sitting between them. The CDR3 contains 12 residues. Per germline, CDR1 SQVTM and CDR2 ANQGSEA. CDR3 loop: CSVDLDPDTQYF. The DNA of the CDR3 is TGCAGCGTTGACCTAGATCCAGATACGCAGTATTTT.

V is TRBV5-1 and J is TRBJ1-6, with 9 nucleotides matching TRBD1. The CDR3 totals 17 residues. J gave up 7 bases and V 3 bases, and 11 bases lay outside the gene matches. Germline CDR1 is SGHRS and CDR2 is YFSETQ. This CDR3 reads CASSSWSRDRVNSPLHF. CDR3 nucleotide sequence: TGCGCCAGCAGCTCTTGGTCTAGGGACAGGGTAAATTCACCCCTCCACTTT.

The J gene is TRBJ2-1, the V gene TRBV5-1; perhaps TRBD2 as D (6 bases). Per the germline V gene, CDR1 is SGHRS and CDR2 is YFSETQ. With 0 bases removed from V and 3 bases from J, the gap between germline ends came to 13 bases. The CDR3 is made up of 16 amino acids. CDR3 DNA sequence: TGCGCCAGCAGCTTGGAGGGAGGTTTGGACTACAATGAGCAGTTCTTC. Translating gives CASSLEGGLDYNEQFF.

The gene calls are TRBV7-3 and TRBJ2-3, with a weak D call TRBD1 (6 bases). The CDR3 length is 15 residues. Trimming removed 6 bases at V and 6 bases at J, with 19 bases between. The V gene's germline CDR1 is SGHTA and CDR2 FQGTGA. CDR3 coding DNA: TGTGCCAGCAGTCGCGAACAGGGTTACGGCGATACGCAGTATTTT. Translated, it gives CASSREQGYGDTQYF.

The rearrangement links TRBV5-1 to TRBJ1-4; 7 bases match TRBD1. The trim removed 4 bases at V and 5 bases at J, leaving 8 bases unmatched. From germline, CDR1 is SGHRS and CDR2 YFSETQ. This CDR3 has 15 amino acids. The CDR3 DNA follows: TGCGCCAGCAGCCCTCCGGGACAGCTAAATGAAAAACTGTTTTTT. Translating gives CASSPPGQLNEKLFF.

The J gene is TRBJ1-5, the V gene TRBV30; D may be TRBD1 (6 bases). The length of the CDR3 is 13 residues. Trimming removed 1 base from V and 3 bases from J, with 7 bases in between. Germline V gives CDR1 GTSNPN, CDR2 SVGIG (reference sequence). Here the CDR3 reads CAWSAGDNQPQHF. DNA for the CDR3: TGTGCCTGGAGTGCAGGGGACAATCAGCCCCAGCATTTT. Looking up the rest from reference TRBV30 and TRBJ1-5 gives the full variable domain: SQTIHQWPATLVQPVGSPLSLECTVEGTSNPNLYWYRQAAGRGLQLLFYSVGIGQISSEVPQNLSASRPQDRQFILSSKKLLLSDSGFYLCAWSAGDNQPQHFGDGTRLSIL.

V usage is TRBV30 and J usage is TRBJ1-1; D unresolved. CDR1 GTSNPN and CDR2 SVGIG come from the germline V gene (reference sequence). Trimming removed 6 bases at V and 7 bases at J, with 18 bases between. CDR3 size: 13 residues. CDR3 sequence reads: CACFRERIIEAFF. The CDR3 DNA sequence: TGTGCCTGCTTCCGAGAGCGTATAATTGAAGCTTTCTTT.

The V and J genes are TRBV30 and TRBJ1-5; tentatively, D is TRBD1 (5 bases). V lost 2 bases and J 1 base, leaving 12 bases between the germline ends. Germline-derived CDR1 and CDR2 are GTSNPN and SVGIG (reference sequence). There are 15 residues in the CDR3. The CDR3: CAWSRGLQSNQPQHF. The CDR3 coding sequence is TGTGCCTGGAGTAGGGGTTTGCAGAGCAATCAGCCCCAGCATTTT.

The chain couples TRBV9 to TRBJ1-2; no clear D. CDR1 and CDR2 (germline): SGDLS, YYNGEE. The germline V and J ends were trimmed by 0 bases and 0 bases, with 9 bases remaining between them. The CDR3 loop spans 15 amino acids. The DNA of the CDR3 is TGTGCCAGCAGCGTAGGGTGGGAGTCTAACTATGGCTACACCTTC. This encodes CASSVGWESNYGYTF.

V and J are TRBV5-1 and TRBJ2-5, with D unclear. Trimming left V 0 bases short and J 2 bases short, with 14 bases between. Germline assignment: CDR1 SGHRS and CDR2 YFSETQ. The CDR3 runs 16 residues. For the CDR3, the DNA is TGCGCCAGCAGCTTGGCGTGGCTGACTCAACAAGAGACCCAGTACTTC. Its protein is CASSLAWLTQQETQYF.

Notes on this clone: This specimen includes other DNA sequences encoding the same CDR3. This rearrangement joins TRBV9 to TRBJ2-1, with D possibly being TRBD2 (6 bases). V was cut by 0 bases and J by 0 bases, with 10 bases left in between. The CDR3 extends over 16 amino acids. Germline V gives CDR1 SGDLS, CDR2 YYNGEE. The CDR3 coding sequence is TGTGCCAGCAGCGTAGAAGGTAGCGGCTCCTACAATGAGCAGTTCTTC. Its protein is CASSVEGSGSYNEQFF. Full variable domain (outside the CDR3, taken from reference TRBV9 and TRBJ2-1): DSGVTQTPKHLITATGQRVTLRCSPRSGDLSVYWYQQSLDQGLQFLIQYYNGEERAKGNILERFSAQQFPDLHSELNLSSLELGDSALYFCASSVEGSGSYNEQFFGPGTRLTVL.

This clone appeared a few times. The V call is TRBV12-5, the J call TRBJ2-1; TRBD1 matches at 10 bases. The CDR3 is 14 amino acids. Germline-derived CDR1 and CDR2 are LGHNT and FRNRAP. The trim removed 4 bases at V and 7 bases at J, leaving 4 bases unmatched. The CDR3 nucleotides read TGTGCTAGTGGTTCGGGACAGGGGAGGAATGAGCAGTTCTTC. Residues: CASGSGQGRNEQFF.

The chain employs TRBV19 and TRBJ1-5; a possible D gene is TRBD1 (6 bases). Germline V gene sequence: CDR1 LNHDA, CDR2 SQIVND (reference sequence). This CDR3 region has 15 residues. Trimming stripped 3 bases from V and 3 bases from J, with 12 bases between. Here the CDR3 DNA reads TGTGCCAGTAGTATGTTCGGGGGGCCCAATCAGCCCCAGCATTTT. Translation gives CASSMFGGPNQPQHF.

This CDR3 reads CASSQAGYQETQYF. The CDR3 DNA sequence: TGTGCCAGCAGCCAAGCGGGGTACCAAGAGACCCAGTACTTC. This chain links TRBV5-4 with TRBJ2-5, with 7 bases lining up with TRBD2. Germline CDR1 is SGHNT and CDR2 is YYREEE (reference sequence). Trimming removed 4 bases from V and 0 bases from J; junction bases left unmatched: 3. This CDR3 is built from 14 residues.

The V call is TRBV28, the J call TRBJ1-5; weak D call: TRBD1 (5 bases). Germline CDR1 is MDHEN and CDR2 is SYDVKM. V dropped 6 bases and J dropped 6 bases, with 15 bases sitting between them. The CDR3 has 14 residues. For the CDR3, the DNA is TGTGCCAGCAGCCAAGGGAGGGGCGGTCAGCCCCAGCATTTT. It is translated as CASSQGRGGQPQHF.

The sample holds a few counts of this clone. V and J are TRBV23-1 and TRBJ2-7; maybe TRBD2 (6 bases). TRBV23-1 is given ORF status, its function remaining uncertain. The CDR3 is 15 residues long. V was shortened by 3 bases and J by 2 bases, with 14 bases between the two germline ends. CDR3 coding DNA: TGCGCCAGCAGTCACGGGACCGCGGGGACCTACGAGCAGTACTTC. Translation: CASSHGTAGTYEQYF.

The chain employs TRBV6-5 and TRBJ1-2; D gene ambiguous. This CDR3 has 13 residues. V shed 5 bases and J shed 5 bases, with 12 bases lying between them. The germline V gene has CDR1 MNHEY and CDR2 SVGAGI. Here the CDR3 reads CASSLNDKYGYTF. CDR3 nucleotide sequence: TGTGCCAGCAGTCTAAATGACAAGTATGGCTACACCTTC.

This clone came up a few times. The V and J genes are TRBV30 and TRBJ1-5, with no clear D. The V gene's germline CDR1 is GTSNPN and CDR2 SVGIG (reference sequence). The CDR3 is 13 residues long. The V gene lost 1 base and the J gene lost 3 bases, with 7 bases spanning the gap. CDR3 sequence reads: CAWSGSPNQPQHF. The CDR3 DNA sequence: TGTGCCTGGAGTGGGAGTCCCAATCAGCCCCAGCATTTT.

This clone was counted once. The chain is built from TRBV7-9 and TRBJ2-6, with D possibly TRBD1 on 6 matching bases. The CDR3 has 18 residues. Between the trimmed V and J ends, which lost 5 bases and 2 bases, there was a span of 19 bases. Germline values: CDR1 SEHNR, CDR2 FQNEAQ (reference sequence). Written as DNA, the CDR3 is TGTGCCAGCAGCCCCCTGGGTGACAGGCCCCCTGGGGCCAACGTCCTGACTTTC. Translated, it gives CASSPLGDRPPGANVLTF.

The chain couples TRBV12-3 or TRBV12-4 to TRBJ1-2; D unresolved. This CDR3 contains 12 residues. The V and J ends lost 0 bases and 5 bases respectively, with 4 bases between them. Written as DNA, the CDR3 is TGTGCCAGCAGTTTAGCTCGGTATGGCTACACCTTC. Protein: CASSLARYGYTF.

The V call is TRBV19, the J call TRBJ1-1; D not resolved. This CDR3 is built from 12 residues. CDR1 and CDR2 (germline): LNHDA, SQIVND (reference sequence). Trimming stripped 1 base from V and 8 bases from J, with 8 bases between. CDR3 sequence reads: CASSIGPTEAFF. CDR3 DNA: TGTGCCAGTAGTATAGGCCCTACCGAAGCTTTCTTT.

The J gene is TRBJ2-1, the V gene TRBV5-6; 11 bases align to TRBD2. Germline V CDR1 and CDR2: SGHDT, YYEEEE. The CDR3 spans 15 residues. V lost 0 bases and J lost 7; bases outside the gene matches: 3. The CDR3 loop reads CASSLVGLAVNEQFF. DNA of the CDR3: TGTGCCAGCAGCTTGGTGGGACTAGCGGTTAATGAGCAGTTCTTC.

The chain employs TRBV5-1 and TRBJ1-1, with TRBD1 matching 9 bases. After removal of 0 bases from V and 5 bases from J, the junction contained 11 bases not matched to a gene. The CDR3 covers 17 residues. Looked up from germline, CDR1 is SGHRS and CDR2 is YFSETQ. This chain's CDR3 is CASSLGTGQGTGTEAFF. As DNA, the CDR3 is TGCGCCAGCAGCTTGGGAACGGGACAGGGAACAGGGACTGAAGCTTTCTTT. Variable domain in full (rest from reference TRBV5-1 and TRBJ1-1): KAGVTQTPRYLIKTRGQQVTLSCSPISGHRSVSWYQQTPGQGLQFLFEYFSETQRNKGNFPGRFSGRQFSNSRSEMNVSTLELGDSALYLCASSLGTGQGTGTEAFFGQGTRLTVV.

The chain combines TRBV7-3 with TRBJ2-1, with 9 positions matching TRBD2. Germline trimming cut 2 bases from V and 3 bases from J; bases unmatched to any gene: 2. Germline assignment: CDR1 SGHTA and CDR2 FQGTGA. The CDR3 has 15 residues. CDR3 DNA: TGTGCCAGCAGCTTAGTAGCGGGAGTCTACAATGAGCAGTTCTTC. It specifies CASSLVAGVYNEQFF.

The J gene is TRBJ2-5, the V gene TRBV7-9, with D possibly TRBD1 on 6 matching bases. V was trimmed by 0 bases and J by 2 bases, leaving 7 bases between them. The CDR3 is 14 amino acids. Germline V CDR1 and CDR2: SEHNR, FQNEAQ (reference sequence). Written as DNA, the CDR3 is TGTGCCAGCAGCTTAGCGACAGGACAAGAGACCCAGTACTTC. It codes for CASSLATGQETQYF.